This T cell receptor beta chain was recorded in a study of blood T cell repertoires in COVID-19. Overall study context: Acute-phase and convalescent COVID-19 samples originated in the United States, Italy and Spain. T cells, B-cell-depleted T cells, or PBMCs supplied cDNA or gDNA.

This clone was counted only a few times. In the study's own analysis: By means of reference gene primer amplification, nucleated cell counts were estimated. The method was immunoSEQ multiplex PCR; TCRdb's version includes in-frame clones alone and lacks a portion of them. Clone size and V and J calls were adopted from that table, with D and trimming inferred from the DNA. The sample holds fewer than 350,000 clones; roughly 86% are singletons and the top ten take roughly 9%. The V gene's germline CDR1 is SGDLS and CDR2 YYNGEE. Trimming cost V 0 bases and J 2 bases; bases outside gene matches: 0. The CDR3 contains 15 residues.

The clonotype comes from a young man with active or convalescent COVID-19. Sequenced: peripheral blood. The chain combines TRBV9 with TRBJ2-1; TRBD1 matches 9 bases. The CDR3 nucleotides read TGTGCCAGCAGCGTAGGGACAGGGGCCTACAATGAGCAGTTCTTC. It specifies CASSVGTGAYNEQFF.